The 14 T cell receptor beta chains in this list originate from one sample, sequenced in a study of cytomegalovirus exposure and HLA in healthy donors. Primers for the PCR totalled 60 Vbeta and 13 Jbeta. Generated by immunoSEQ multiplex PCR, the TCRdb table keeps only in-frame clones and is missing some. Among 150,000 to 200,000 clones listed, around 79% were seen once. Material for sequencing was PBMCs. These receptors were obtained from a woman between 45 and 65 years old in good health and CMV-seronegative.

The CDR3 bases are TGCGCCAGCAGCCAACTCGGACACTTTTACGAGCAGTACTTC. It yields the protein CASSQLGHFYEQYF. The rearrangement links TRBV4-1 to TRBJ2-5, with a weak D call TRBD1 (5 bases). The J call may be in error: the DNA end matches TRBJ2-7 better. CDR1 is MGHRA, CDR2 YSYEKL, per germline. The length of the CDR3 is 14 residues.

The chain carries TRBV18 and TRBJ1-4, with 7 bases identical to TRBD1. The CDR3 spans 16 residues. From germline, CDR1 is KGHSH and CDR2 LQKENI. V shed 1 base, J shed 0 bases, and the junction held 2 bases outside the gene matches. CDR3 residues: CASSPLGTATNEKLFF. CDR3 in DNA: TGTGCCAGCTCACCACTTGGGACAGCAACTAATGAAAAACTGTTTTTT.

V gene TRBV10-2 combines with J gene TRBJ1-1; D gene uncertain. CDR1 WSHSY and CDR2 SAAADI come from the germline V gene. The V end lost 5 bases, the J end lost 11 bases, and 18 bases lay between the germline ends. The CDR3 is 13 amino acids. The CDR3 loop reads CASSPEWSRGAFF. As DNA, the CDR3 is TGCGCCAGCAGTCCCGAGTGGAGCCGCGGGGCTTTCTTT.

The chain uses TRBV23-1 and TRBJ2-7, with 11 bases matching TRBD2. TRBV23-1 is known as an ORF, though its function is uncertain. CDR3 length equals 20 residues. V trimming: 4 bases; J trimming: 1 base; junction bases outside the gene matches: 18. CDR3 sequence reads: CASSPATPHAGTSGSYEQYF. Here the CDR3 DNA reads TGCGCCAGCAGTCCCGCCACGCCTCATGCCGGGACTAGCGGATCCTACGAGCAGTACTTC.

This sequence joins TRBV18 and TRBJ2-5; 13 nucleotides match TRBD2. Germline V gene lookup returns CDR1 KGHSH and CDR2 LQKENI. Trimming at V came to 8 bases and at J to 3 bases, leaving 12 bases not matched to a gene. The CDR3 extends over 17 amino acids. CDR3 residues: CASHRPGLAGPKETQYF. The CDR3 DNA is TGTGCCAGCCACAGGCCGGGACTAGCGGGACCAAAAGAGACCCAGTACTTC. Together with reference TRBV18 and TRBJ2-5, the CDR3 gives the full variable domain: NAGVMQNPRHLVRRRGQEARLRCSPMKGHSHVYWYRQLPEEGLKFMVYLQKENIIDESGMPKERFSAEFPKEGPSILRIQQVVRGDSAAYFCASHRPGLAGPKETQYFGPGTRLLVL.

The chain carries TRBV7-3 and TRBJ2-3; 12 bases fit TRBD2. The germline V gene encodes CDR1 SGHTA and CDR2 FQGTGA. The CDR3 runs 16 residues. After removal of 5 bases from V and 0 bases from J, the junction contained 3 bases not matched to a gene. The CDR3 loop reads CASSIGTSGSTDTQYF. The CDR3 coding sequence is TGTGCCAGCAGCATCGGGACTAGCGGGAGCACAGATACGCAGTATTTT.

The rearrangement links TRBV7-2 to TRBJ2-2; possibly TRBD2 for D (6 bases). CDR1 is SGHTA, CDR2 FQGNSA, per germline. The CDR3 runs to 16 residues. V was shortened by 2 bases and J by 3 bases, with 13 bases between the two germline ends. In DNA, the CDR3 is TGTGCCAGCAGCTTATTCATGTGGGGGGACACCGGGGAGCTGTTTTTT. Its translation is CASSLFMWGDTGELFF.

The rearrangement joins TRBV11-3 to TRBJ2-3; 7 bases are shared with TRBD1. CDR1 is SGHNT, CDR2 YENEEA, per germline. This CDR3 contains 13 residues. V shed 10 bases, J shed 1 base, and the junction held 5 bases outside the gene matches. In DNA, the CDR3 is TGTGCCACTTTCGGGACAGGCACAGATACGCAGTATTTT. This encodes CATFGTGTDTQYF.

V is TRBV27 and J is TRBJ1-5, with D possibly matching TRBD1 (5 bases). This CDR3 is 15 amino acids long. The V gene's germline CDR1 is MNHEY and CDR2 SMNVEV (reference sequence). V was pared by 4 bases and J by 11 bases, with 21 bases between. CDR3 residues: CASSYLGGAEVSQHF. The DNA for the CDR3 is TGTGCCAGCAGTTACCTAGGCGGGGCCGAAGTGTCCCAGCATTTT.

The DNA for the CDR3 is TGTGCCAGCAGCCCGTACACAGATACGCAGTATTTT. Its translation is CASSPYTDTQYF. The chain joins TRBV11-2 to TRBJ2-3, with D unresolved. Trimming pared 5 bases from V and 2 bases from J, leaving 5 bases between. From germline, CDR1 is SGHAT and CDR2 FQNNGV. The CDR3 spans 12 residues. Complete variable domain (other parts from reference TRBV11-2 and TRBJ2-3): EAGVAQSPRYKIIEKRQSVAFWCNPISGHATLYWYQQILGQGPKLLIQFQNNGVVDDSQLPKDRFSAERLKGVDSTLKIQPAKLEDSAVYLCASSPYTDTQYFGPGTRLTVL.

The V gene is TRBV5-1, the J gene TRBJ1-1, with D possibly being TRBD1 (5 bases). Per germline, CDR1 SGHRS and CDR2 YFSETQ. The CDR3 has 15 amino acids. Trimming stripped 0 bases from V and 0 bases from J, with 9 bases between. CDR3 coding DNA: TGCGCCAGCAGCTTGGGGACACAGCTGAACACTGAAGCTTTCTTT. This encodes CASSLGTQLNTEAFF.

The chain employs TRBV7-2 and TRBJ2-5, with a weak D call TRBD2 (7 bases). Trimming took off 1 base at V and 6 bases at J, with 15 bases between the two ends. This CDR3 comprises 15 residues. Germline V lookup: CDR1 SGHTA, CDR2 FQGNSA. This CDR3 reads CASSLGGGGPKTQYF. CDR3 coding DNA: TGTGCCAGCAGCTTAGGGGGAGGGGGGCCAAAGACCCAGTACTTC.

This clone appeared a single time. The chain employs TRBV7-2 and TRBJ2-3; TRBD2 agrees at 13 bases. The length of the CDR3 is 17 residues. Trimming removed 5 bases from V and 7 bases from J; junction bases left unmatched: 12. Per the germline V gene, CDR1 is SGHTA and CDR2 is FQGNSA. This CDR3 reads CASSPRTSGGIRNTQYF. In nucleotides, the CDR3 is TGTGCCAGCAGCCCAAGGACTAGCGGGGGTATAAGGAATACGCAGTATTTT.

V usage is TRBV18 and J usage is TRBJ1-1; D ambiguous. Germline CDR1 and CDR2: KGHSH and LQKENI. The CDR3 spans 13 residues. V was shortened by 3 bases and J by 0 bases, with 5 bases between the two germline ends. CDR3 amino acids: CASSPQMNTEAFF. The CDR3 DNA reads TGTGCCAGCTCACCTCAGATGAACACTGAAGCTTTCTTT.